The next 8 T cell receptor beta chains were all read from a single sample in a study of cytomegalovirus exposure and HLA in healthy donors. 13 Jbeta primers and 60 Vbeta primers were used for the PCR. Assay: immunoSEQ multiplex PCR; the TCRdb copy retains only in-frame clones and omits some. Here the sample spans approximately 75,000 clones, roughly 74% being singletons. The sequenced material came from PBMCs. The receptors stem from a woman aged 55 to 70 in good health and CMV-seropositive.

The genes are TRBV9 and TRBJ1-1, with a possible D match to TRBD1 (5 bases). Germline CDR1 and CDR2: SGDLS and YYNGEE. The V end lost 0 bases, the J end lost 5 bases, and 14 bases lay between the germline ends. The CDR3 contains 15 residues. The CDR3 protein is CASSVAPREETEAFF. The DNA of the CDR3 is TGTGCCAGCAGCGTAGCTCCCAGGGAGGAGACTGAAGCTTTCTTT.

The rearrangement uses TRBV6-1 and TRBJ1-5; TRBD1 agrees at 7 bases. Germline CDR1 MNHNS, CDR2 SASEGT. V gave up 1 base and J gave up 0 bases; unmatched junction bases: 6. This CDR3 has 17 amino acids. This CDR3 reads CASSEGGTADSNQPQHF. The CDR3 DNA follows: TGTGCCAGCAGTGAAGGGGGGACAGCTGATAGCAATCAGCCCCAGCATTTT.

V gene TRBV7-9 combines with J gene TRBJ2-2; D possibly corresponds to TRBD2 (5 bases). Looked up from germline, CDR1 is SEHNR and CDR2 is FQNEAQ (reference sequence). The V gene lost 5 bases and the J gene lost 1 base, with 14 bases spanning the gap. The CDR3 loop spans 16 amino acids. The DNA for the CDR3 is TGTGCCAGCAGCCTCGGCCTTGGAGGGAACACCGGGGAGCTGTTTTTT. Its translation is CASSLGLGGNTGELFF.

The chain links TRBV5-8 to TRBJ1-5; 9 bases fit TRBD1. After removal of 6 bases from V and 7 bases from J, the junction contained 8 bases not matched to a gene. There are 14 residues in the CDR3. Germline values: CDR1 SGHTS, CDR2 YDEGEE. The CDR3 loop reads CASIPQGAGQPQHF. For the CDR3, the DNA is TGTGCCAGCATCCCACAGGGGGCGGGACAGCCCCAGCATTTT. The full variable domain, in which reference TRBV5-8 and TRBJ1-5 provide the parts outside the CDR3, is EAGVTQSPTHLIKTRGQQATLRCSPISGHTSVYWYQQALGLGLQFLLWYDEGEERNRGNFPPRFSGRQFPNYSSELNVNALELEDSALYLCASIPQGAGQPQHFGDGTRLSIL.

CDR3 nucleotide sequence: TGTGCCAGTAGTCCAAGACTAGCGGTAAACACCGGGGAGCTGTTTTTT. It yields the protein CASSPRLAVNTGELFF. This chain joins TRBV19 and TRBJ2-2, with 9 bases that match TRBD2. This CDR3 comprises 16 residues. Germline-derived CDR1 and CDR2 are LNHDA and SQIVND (reference sequence). V lost 5 bases, J lost 2 bases, and 6 bases stayed unmatched.

This clone occurred a few times. This chain links TRBV5-1 with TRBJ1-2, with TRBD1 as a possible D gene (5 bases). CDR3 length: 12 amino acids. From germline, CDR1 is SGHRS and CDR2 YFSETQ. V was shortened by 2 bases and J by 10 bases, with 12 bases between the two germline ends. In DNA, the CDR3 is TGCGCCAGCAGCTTCGACAGCTGGGACTACACCTTC. Amino acids: CASSFDSWDYTF.

Details on this clone: Within the sample, other DNA sequences also encode this same CDR3. The gene calls are TRBV5-6 and TRBJ2-7; D possibly corresponds to TRBD1 (5 bases). The CDR3 sequence is 12 residues long. Per the germline V gene, CDR1 is SGHDT and CDR2 is YYEEEE. Trimming removed 4 bases from V and 5 bases from J, with 10 bases in between. This chain's CDR3 is CASSPGQDEQYF. Here the CDR3 DNA reads TGTGCCAGCAGCCCCGGACAAGACGAGCAGTACTTC.

This clone has just a few counts. No conserved phenylalanine or tryptophan ends this CDR3, so it is likely a read error. The DNA is omitted, as the CDR3 cannot be located on it reliably, and the CDR3 follows TCRdb's listing. Different DNA sequences within this sample yield the same CDR3. This chain links TRBV4-1 with TRBJ1-2; the D call in the table, TRBD1, was not verified against the DNA. Germline V CDR1 and CDR2: MGHRA, YSYEKL. The CDR3 has 15 residues if both end residues are counted. The CDR3 reads CASWGQGQSDYGYTV.